This T cell receptor (beta chain) came from a study of CD4 T cells in relation to SARS-CoV-2 and coronaviruses. About this clone itself: Its antigen is not known.

Some clones are missing from TCRdb's copy, which holds only in-frame ones; the method was immunoSEQ multiplex PCR. The sample yields some 16,000 clones, 76% seen once. The V end was cut by 6 bases, the J end by 5 bases, with 13 bases between. This CDR3 is 13 amino acids long. Germline V lookup: CDR1 SNHLY, CDR2 FYNNEI. Unexposed donor CD4+ T cells date from 2011-2018, before the COVID-19 pandemic. The cells were cultured for 10 days before CD4+ T cells were isolated. The sample comprised CD4+ T cells from PBMCs, cultured in vitro. This receptor was obtained from a human donor in good health. The V gene is TRBV2, the J gene TRBJ2-5; D is perhaps TRBD1 (5 bases). CDR3 in DNA: TGTGCCAGCAGGCAGGGAATGCGGGAGACCCAGTACTTC. It yields the protein CASRQGMRETQYF.